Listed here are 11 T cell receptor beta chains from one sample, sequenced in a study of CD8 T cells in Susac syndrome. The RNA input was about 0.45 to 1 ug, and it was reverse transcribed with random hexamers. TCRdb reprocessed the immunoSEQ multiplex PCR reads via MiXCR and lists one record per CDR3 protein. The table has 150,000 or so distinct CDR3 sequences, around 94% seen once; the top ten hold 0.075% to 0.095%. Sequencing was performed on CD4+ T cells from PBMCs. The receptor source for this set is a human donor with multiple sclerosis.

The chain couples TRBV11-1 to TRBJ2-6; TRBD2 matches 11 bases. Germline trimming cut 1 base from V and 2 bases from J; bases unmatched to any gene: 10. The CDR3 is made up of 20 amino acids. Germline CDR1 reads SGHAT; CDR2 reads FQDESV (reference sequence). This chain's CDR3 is CASSLVIAGGPLTGANVLTF. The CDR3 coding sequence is TGTGCCAGCAGCTTAGTTATAGCGGGAGGGCCTTTAACTGGGGCCAACGTCCTGACTTTC. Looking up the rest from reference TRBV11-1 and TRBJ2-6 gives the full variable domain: EAEVAQSPRYKITEKSQAVAFWCDPISGHATLYWYRQILGQGPELLVQFQDESVVDDSQLPKDRFSAERLKGVDSTLKIQPAELGDSAMYLCASSLVIAGGPLTGANVLTFGAGSRLTVL.

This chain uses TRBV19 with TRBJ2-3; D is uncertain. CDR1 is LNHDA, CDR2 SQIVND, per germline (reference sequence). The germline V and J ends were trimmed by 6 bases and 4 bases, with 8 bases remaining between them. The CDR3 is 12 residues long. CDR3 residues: CASRRPPDTQYF. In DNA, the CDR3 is TGTGCCAGTAGACGACCCCCAGATACGCAGTATTTT.

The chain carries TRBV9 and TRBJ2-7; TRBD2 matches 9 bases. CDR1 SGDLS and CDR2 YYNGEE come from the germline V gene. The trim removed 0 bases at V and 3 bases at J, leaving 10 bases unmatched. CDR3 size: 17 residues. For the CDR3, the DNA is TGTGCCAGCAGCGTAGGGGGTGCGGGGGGGCGAATCTACGAGCAGTACTTC. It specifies CASSVGGAGGRIYEQYF.

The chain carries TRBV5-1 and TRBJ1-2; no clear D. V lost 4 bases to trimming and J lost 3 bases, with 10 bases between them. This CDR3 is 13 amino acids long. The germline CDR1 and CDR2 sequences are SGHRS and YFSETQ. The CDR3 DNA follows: TGCGCCAGCAGCGAGAGACGCGACTATGGCTACACCTTC. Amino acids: CASSERRDYGYTF.

The CDR3 nucleotides read TGCAGTGCTCCAATCATGGGACAGGCCGGAGGGCAAGCTTTCTTT. The encoded protein is CSAPIMGQAGGQAFF. This chain connects TRBV20-1 to TRBJ1-1, with 8 nucleotides matching TRBD1. The germline gives CDR1 DFQATT, CDR2 SNEGSKA (reference sequence). The ends lost 5 bases at V and 9 bases at J; junction bases unmatched: 17. The CDR3 sequence is 15 residues long.

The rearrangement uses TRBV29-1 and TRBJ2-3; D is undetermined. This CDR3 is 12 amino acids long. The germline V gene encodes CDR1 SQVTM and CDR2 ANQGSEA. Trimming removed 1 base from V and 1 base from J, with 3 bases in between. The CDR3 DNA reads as TGCAGCGTTGAAGGAGGCACAGATACGCAGTATTTT. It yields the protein CSVEGGTDTQYF.

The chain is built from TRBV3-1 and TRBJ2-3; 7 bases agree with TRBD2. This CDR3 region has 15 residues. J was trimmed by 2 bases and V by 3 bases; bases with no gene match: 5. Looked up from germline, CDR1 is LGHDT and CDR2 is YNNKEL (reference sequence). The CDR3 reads CASSHPGDYTDTQYF. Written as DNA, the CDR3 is TGTGCCAGCAGCCACCCCGGGGACTACACAGATACGCAGTATTTT.

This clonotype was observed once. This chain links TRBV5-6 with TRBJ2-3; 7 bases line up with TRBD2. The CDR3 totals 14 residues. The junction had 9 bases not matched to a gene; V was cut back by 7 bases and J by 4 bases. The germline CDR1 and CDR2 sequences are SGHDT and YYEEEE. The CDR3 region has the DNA TGTGCCAGCGGAAGACGGGGGGTCCCAGATACGCAGTATTTT. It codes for CASGRRGVPDTQYF.

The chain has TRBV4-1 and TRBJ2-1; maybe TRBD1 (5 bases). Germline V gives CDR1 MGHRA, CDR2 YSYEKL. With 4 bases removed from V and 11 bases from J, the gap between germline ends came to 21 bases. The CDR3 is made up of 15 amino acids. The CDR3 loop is CASSRGANVAQKQFF. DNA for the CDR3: TGCGCCAGCAGCCGTGGGGCCAATGTAGCCCAGAAGCAGTTCTTC.

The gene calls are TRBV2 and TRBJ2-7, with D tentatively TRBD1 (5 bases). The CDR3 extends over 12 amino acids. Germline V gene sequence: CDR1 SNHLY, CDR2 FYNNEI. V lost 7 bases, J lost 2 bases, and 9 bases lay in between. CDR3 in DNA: TGTGCCAGCAAGAGACAGACCTACGAGCAGTACTTC. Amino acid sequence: CASKRQTYEQYF. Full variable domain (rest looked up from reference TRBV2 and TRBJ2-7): EPEVTQTPSHQVTQMGQEVILRCVPISNHLYFYWYRQILGQKVEFLVSFYNNEISEKSEIFDDQFSVERPDGSNFTLKIRSTKLEDSAMYFCASKRQTYEQYFGPGTRLTVT.

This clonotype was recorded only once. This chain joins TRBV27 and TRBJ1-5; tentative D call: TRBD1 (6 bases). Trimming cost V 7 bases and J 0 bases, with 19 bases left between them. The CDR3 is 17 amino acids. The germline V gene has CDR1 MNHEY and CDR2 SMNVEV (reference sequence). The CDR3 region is CASNPVPRTDSNQPQHF. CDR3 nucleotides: TGTGCCAGCAACCCAGTGCCAAGGACAGATAGCAATCAGCCCCAGCATTTT.